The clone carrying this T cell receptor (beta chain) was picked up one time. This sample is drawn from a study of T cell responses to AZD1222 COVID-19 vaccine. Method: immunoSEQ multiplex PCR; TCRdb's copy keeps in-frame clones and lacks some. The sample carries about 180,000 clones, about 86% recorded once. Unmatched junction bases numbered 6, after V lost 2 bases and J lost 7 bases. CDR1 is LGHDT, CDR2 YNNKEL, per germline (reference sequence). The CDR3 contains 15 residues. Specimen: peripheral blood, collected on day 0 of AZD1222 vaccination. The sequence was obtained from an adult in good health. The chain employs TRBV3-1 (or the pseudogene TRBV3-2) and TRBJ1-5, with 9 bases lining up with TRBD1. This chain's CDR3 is CASSQTGQGFQPQHF. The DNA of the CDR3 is TGTGCCAGCAGCCAAACGGGACAGGGCTTCCAGCCCCAGCATTTT.